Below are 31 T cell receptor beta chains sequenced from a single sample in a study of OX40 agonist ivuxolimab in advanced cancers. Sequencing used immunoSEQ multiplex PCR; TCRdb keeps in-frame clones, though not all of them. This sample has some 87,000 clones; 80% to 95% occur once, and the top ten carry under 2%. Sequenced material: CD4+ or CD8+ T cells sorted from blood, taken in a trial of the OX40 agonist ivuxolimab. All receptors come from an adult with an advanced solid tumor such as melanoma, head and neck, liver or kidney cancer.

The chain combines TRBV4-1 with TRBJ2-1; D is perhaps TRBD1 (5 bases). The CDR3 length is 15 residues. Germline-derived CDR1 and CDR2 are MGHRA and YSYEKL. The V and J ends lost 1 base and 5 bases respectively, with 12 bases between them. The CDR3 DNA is TGCGCCAGCAGCCAAGGGCAGGGCGTGAACAATGAGCAGTTCTTC. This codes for CASSQGQGVNNEQFF.

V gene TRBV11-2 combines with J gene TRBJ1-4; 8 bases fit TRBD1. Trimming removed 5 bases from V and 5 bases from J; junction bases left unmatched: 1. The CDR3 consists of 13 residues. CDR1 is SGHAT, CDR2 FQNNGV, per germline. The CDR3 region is CASSRTGNEKLFF. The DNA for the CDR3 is TGTGCCAGCAGCCGGACAGGGAATGAAAAACTGTTTTTT.

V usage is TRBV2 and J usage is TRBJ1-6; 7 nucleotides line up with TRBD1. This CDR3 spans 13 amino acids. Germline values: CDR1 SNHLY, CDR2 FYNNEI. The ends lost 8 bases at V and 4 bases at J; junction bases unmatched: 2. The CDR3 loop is CASGTAYNSPLHF. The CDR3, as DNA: TGTGCCAGCGGGACAGCATATAATTCACCCCTCCACTTT.

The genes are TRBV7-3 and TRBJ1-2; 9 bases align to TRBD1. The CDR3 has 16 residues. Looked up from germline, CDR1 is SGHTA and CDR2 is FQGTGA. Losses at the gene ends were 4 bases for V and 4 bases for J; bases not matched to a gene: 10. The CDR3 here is CASSSNTGGAAYGYTF. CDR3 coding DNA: TGTGCCAGCAGCTCCAATACAGGGGGCGCAGCCTATGGCTACACCTTC.

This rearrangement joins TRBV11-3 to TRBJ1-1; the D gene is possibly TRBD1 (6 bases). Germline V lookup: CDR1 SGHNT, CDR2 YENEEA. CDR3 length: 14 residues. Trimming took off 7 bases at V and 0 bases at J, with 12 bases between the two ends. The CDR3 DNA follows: TGTGCCAGCACCTTGGGGGCCATGAACACTGAAGCTTTCTTT. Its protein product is CASTLGAMNTEAFF.

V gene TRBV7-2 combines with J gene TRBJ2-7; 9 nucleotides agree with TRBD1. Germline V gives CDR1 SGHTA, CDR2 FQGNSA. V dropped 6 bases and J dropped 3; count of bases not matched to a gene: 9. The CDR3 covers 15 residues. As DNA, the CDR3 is TGTGCCAGCAGTTACACAGGGGGCTCATACTACGAGCAGTACTTC. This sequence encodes CASSYTGGSYYEQYF. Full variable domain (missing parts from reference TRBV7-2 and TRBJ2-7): GAGVSQSPSNKVTEKGKDVELRCDPISGHTALYWYRQSLGQGLEFLIYFQGNSAPDKSGLPSDRFSAERTGGSVSTLTIQRTQQEDSAVYLCASSYTGGSYYEQYFGPGTRLTVT.

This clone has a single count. The CDR3 reads CASSLAAGEVGEQFF. CDR3 nucleotide sequence: TGCGCCAGCAGCTTGGCGGCAGGGGAGGTTGGTGAGCAGTTCTTC. V usage is TRBV5-1 and J usage is TRBJ2-1; D possibly matches TRBD1 or TRBD2 (6 bases each). Germline V gene sequence: CDR1 SGHRS, CDR2 YFSETQ. The CDR3 loop spans 15 amino acids. V lost 0 bases and J 9 bases, leaving 16 bases between the germline ends.

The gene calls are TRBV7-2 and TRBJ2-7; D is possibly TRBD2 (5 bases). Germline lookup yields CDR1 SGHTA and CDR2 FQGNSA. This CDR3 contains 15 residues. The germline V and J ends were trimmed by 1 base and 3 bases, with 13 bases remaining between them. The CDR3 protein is CASSLEAREGYEQYF. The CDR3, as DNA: TGTGCCAGCAGCTTAGAGGCCCGCGAGGGCTACGAGCAGTACTTC.

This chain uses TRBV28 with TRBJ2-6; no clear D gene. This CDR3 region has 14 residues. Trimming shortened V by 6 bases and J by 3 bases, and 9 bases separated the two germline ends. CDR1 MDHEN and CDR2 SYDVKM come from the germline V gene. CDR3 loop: CASSPLSGANVLTF. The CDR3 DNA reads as TGTGCCAGCAGCCCCTTAAGTGGGGCCAACGTCCTGACTTTC.

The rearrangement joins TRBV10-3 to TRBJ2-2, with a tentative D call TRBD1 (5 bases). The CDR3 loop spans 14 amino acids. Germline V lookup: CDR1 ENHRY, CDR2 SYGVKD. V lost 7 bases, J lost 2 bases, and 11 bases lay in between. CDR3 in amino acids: CAIKSGQNTGELFF. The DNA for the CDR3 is TGTGCCATCAAATCCGGACAAAACACCGGGGAGCTGTTTTTT.

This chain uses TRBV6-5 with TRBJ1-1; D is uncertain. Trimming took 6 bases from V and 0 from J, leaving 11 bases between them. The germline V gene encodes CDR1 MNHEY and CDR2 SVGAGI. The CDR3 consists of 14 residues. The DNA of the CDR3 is TGTGCCAGCAGCTCGAGCCGGATGAACACTGAAGCTTTCTTT. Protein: CASSSSRMNTEAFF.

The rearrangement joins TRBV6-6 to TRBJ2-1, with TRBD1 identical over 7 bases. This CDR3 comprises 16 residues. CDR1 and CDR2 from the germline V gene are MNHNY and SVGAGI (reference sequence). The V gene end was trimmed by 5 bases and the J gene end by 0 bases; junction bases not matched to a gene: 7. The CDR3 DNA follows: TGTGCCAGCAGTCGGATCCGGGACAGCTCCTACAATGAGCAGTTCTTC. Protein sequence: CASSRIRDSSYNEQFF.

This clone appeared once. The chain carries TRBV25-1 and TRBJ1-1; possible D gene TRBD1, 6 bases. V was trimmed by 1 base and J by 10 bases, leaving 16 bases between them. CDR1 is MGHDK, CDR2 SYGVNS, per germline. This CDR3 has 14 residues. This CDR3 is CASSESPRGGVAFF. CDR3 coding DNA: TGTGCCAGCAGTGAATCTCCCAGGGGTGGGGTAGCTTTCTTT.

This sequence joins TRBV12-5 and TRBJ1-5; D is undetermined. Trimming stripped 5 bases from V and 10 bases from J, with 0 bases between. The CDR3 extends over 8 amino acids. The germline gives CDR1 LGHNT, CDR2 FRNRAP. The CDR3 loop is CASGPQHF. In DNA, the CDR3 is TGTGCTAGTGGTCCCCAGCATTTT. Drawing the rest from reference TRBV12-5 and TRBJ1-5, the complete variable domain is DARVTQTPRHKVTEMGQEVTMRCQPILGHNTVFWYRQTMMQGLELLAYFRNRAPLDDSGMPKDRFSAEMPDATLATLKIQPSEPRDSAVYFCASGPQHFGDGTRLSIL.

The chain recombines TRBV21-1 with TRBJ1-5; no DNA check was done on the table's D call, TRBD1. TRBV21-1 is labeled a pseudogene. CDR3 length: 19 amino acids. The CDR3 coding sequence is TGTGCCAGCAGCAAACGACCGTGGGACAGAGTGAGGGGCAATCAGCCCCAGCATTTT. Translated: CASSKRPWDRVRGNQPQHF.

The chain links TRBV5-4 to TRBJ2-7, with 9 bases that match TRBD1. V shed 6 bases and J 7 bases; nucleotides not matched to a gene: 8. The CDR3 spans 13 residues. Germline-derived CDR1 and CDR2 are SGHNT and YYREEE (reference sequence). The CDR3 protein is CASKKQGAGEQYF. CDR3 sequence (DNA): TGTGCCAGCAAGAAACAGGGGGCAGGTGAGCAGTACTTC.

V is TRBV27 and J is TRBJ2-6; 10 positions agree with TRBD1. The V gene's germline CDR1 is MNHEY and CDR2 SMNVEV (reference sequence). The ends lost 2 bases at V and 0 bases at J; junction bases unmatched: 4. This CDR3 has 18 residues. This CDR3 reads CASSLNRDRGSGANVLTF. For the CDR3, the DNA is TGTGCCAGCAGTTTAAACCGGGACAGGGGCTCTGGGGCCAACGTCCTGACTTTC.

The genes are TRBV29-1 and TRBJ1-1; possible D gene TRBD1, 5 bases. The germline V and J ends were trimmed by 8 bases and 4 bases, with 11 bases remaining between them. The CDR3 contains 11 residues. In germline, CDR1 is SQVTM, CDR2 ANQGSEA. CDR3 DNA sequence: TGCAGCTCCCGGGACGCCACTGAAGCTTTCTTT. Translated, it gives CSSRDATEAFF.

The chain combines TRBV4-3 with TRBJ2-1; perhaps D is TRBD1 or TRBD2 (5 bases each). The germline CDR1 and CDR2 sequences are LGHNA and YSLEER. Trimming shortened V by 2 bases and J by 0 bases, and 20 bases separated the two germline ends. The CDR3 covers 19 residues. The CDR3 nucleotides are TGCGCCAGCAGCCAATTCCCGCCGGGACGCCATAGCTCCTACAATGAGCAGTTCTTC. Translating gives CASSQFPPGRHSSYNEQFF.

The CDR3 coding sequence is TGTGCCAGCAGCTTGCCGACTAGCGGAACGTACGAGCAGTACTTC. It yields the protein CASSLPTSGTYEQYF. This chain uses TRBV5-4 with TRBJ2-7, with 9 bases matching TRBD2. V was clipped by 1 base and J by 4 bases; unmatched bases: 6. Germline loops: CDR1 SGHNT, CDR2 YYREEE (reference sequence). The CDR3 extends over 15 amino acids.

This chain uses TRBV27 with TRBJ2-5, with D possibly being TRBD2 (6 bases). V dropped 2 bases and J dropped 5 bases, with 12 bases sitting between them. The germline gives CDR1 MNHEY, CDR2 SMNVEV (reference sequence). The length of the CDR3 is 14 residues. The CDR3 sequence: CASSLRGILETQYF. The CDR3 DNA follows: TGTGCCAGCAGTTTACGGGGGATCCTTGAGACCCAGTACTTC.

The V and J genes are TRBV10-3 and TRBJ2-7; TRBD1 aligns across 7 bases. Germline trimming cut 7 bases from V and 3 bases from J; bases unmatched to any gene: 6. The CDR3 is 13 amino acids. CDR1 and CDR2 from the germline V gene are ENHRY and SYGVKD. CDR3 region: CAITPAGGYEQYF. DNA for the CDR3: TGTGCCATCACCCCGGCAGGGGGCTACGAGCAGTACTTC.

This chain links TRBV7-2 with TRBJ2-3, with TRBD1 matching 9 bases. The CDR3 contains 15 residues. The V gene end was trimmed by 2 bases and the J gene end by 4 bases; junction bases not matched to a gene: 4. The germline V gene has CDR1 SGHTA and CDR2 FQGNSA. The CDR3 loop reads CASSLTGGKSDTQYF. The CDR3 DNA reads TGTGCCAGCAGCTTAACAGGGGGCAAGTCAGATACGCAGTATTTT.

This CDR3 reads CASSLGTGRETQYF. The CDR3, as DNA: TGCGCCAGCAGCTTAGGGACGGGCCGGGAGACCCAGTACTTC. The rearrangement joins TRBV5-1 to TRBJ2-5, with D possibly called TRBD1 or TRBD2 (5 bases each). V was cut by 2 bases and J by 5 bases, with 13 bases left in between. Germline V gives CDR1 SGHRS, CDR2 YFSETQ. The CDR3 has 14 residues.

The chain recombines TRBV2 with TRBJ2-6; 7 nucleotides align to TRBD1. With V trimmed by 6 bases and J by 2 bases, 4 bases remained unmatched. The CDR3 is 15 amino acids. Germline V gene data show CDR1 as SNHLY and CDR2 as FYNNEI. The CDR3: CASRIQGAGANVLTF. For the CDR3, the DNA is TGTGCCAGCAGGATCCAGGGGGCTGGGGCCAACGTCCTGACTTTC.

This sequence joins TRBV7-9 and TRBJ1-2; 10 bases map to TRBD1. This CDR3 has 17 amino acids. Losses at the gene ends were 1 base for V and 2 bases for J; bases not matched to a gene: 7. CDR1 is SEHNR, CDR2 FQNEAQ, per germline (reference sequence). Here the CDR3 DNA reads TGTGCCAGCAGCTTAGTGTTAGGGACAGGGGCAAACTATGGCTACACCTTC. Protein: CASSLVLGTGANYGYTF.

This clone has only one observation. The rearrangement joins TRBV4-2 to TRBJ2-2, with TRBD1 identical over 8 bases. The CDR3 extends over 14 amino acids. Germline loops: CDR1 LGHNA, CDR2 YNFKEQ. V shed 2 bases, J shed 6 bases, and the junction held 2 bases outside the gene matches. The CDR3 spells CASSQRQGPGELFF. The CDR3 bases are TGTGCCAGCAGCCAACGACAGGGGCCCGGGGAGCTGTTTTTT.

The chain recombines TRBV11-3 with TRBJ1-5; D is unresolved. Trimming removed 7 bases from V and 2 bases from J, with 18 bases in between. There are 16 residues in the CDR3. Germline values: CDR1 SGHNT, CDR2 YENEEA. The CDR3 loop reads CASTKGGPGGNQPQHF. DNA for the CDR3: TGTGCCAGCACCAAGGGAGGCCCGGGAGGCAATCAGCCCCAGCATTTT.

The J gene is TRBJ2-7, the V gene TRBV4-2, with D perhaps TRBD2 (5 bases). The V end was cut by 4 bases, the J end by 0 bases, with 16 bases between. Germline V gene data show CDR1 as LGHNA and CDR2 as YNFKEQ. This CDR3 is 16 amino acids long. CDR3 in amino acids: CASSPLGETRSYEQYF. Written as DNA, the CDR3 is TGTGCCAGCAGCCCCCTCGGGGAGACACGCTCCTACGAGCAGTACTTC.

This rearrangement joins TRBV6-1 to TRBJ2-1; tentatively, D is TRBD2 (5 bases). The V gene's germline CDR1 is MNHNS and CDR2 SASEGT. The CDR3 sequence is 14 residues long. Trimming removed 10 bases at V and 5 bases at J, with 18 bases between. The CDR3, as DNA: TGTGCCACCCGTTGGGCGGACGGGAACAATGAGCAGTTCTTC. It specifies CATRWADGNNEQFF.

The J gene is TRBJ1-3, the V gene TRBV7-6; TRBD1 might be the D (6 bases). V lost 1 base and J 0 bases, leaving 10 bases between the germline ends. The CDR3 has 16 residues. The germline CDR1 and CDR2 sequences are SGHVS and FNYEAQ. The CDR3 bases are TGTGCCAGCAGCTTAGGAGGGGACACCTCTGGAAACACCATATATTTT. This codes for CASSLGGDTSGNTIYF.